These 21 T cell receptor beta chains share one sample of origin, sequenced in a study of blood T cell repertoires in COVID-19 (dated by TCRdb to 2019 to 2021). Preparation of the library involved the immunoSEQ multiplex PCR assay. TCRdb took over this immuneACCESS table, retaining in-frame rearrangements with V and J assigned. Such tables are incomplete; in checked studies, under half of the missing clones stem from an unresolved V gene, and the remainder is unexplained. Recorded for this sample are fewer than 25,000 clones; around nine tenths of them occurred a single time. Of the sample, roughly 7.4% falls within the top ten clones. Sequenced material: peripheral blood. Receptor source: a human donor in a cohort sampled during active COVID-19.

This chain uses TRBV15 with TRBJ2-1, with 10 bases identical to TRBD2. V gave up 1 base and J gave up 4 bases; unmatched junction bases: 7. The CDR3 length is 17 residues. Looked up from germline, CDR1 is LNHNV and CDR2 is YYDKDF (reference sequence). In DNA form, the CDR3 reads TGTGCCACCAGCAGAGGTGGAGCGGGAGGGGGGTACAATGAGCAGTTCTTC. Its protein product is CATSRGGAGGGYNEQFF.

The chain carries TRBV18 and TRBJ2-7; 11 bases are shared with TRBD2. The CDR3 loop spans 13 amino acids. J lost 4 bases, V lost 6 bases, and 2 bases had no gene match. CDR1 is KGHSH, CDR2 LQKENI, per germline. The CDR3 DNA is TGTGCCAGCTCCGGGACTAGCGGATACGAGCAGTACTTC. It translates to CASSGTSGYEQYF.

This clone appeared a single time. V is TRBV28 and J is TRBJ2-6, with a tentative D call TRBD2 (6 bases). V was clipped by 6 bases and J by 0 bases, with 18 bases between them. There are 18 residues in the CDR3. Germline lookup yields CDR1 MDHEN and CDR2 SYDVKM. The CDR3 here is CASSPSGGLGSGANVLTF. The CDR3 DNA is TGTGCCAGCAGCCCATCCGGGGGTTTAGGCTCTGGGGCCAACGTCCTGACTTTC. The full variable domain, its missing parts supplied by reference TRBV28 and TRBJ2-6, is DVKVTQSSRYLVKRTGEKVFLECVQDMDHENMFWYRQDPGLGLRLIYFSYDVKMKEKGDIPEGYSVSREKKERFSLILESASTNQTSMYLCASSPSGGLGSGANVLTFGAGSRLTVL.

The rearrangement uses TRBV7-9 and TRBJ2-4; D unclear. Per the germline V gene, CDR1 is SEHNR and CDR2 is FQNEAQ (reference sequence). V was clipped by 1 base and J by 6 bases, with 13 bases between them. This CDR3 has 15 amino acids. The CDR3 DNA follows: TGTGCCAGCAGCTTAGACGGGTGGTTCGGAAACATTCAGTACTTC. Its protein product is CASSLDGWFGNIQYF.

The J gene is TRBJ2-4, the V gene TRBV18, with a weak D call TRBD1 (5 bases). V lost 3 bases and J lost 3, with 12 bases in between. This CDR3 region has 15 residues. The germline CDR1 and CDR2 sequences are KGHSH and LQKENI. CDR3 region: CASSPRGSGKNIQYF. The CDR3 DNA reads TGTGCCAGCTCACCTAGGGGCTCAGGCAAAAACATTCAGTACTTC.

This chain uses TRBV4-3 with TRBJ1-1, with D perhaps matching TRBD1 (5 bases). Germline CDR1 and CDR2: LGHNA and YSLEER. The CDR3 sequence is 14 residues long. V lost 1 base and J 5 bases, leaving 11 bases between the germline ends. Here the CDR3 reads CASSQGRVGTEAFF. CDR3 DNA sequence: TGCGCCAGCAGCCAAGGCAGGGTTGGTACTGAAGCTTTCTTT.

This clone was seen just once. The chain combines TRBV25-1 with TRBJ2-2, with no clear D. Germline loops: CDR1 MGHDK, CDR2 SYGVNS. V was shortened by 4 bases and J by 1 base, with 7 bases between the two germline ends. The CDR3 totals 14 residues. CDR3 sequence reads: CASSVYGNTGELFF. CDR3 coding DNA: TGTGCCAGCAGTGTTTACGGGAACACCGGGGAGCTGTTTTTT.

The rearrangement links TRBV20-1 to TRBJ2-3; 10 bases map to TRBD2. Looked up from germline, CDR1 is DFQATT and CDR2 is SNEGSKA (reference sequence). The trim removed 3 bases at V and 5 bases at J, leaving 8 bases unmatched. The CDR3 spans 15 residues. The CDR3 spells CSASPLAGVRDTQYF. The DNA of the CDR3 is TGCAGTGCTAGTCCCCTAGCGGGGGTGCGAGATACGCAGTATTTT.

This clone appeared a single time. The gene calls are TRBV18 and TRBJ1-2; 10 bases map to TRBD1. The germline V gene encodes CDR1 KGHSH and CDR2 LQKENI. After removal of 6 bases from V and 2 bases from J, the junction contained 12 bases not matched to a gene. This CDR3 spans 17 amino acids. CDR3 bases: TGTGCCAGCTCCCACCGGGACAGGGGAACTTCAAACTATGGCTACACCTTC. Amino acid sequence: CASSHRDRGTSNYGYTF.

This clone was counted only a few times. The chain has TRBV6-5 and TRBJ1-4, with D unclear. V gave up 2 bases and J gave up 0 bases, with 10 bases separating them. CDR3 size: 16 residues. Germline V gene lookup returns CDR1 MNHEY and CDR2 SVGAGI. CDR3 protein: CASSYQAVSTNEKLFF. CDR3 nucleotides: TGTGCCAGCAGTTACCAGGCCGTCTCAACTAATGAAAAACTGTTTTTT.

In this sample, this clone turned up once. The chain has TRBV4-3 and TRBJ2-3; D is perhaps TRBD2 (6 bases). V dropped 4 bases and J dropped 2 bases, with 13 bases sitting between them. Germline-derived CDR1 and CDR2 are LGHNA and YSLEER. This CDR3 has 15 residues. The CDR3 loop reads CASSPGLTPTDTQYF. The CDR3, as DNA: TGCGCCAGCAGCCCCGGACTAACCCCCACAGATACGCAGTATTTT.

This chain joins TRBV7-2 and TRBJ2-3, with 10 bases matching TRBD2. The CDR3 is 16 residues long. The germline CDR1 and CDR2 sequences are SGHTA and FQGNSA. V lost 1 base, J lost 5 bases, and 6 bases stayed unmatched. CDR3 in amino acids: CASSLGAGGSGDTQYF. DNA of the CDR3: TGTGCCAGCAGCTTAGGAGCGGGGGGGTCAGGAGATACGCAGTATTTT.

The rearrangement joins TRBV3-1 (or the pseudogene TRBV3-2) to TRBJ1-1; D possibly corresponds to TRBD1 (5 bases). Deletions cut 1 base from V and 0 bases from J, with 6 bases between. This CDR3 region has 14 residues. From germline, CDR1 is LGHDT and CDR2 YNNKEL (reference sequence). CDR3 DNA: TGTGCCAGCAGCCAAGGGACACTGAACACTGAAGCTTTCTTT. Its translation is CASSQGTLNTEAFF.

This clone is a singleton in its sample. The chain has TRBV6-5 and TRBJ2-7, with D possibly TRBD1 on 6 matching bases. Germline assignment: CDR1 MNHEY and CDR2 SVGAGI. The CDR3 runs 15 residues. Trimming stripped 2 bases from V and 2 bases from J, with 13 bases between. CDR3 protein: CASSYESGVTYEQYF. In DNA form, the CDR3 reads TGTGCCAGCAGTTACGAGTCAGGGGTTACCTACGAGCAGTACTTC.

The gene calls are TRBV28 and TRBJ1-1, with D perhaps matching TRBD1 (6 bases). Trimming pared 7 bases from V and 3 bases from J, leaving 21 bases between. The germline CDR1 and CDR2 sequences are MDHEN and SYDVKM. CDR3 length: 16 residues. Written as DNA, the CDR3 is TGTGCCAGCAACAGGGACGGCCGCAGGCTTGACACTGAAGCTTTCTTT. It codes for CASNRDGRRLDTEAFF.

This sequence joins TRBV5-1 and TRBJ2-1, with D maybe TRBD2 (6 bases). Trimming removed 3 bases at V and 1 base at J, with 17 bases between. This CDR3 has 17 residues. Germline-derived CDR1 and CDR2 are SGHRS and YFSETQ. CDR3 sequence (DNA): TGCGCCAGCAGCTCTCGGGGGTACGATCGATCCTACAATGAGCAGTTCTTC. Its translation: CASSSRGYDRSYNEQFF.

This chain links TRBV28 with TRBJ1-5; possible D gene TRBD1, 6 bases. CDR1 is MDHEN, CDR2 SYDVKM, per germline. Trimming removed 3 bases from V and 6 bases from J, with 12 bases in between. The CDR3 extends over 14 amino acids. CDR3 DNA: TGTGCCAGCAGTTTTTTAACAGGGTTTCAGCCCCAGCATTTT. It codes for CASSFLTGFQPQHF.

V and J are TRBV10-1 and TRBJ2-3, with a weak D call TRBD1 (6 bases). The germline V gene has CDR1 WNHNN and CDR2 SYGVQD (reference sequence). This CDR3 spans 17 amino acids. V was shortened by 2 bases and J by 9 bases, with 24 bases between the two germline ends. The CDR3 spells CASSETSTGSDLLTQYF. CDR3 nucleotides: TGCGCCAGCAGTGAGACAAGTACAGGGTCGGACCTCCTAACGCAGTATTTT.

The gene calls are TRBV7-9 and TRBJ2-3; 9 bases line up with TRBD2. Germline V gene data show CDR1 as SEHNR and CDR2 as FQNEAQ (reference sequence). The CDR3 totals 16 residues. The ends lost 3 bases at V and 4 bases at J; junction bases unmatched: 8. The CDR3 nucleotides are TGTGCCAGCAGCTTTGGGGGACTAGCAGGGGCAGATACGCAGTATTTT. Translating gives CASSFGGLAGADTQYF.

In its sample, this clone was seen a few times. CDR3 nucleotide sequence: TGTGCCAGCAGCCAAGATCGGGGACAGGGGGCCGCTTTTTGGGGCTACACCTTC. This encodes CASSQDRGQGAAFWGYTF. The chain carries TRBV3-1 (or the pseudogene TRBV3-2) and TRBJ1-2; 12 nucleotides agree with TRBD1. Germline CDR1 reads LGHDT; CDR2 reads YNNKEL (reference sequence). The CDR3 totals 18 residues. V shed 0 bases and J 8 bases; nucleotides not matched to a gene: 13.

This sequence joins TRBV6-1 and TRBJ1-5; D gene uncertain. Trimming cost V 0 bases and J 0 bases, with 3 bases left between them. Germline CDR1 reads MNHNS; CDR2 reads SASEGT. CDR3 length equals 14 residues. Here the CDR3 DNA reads TGTGCCAGCAGTGAAGCTTATAGCAATCAGCCCCAGCATTTT. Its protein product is CASSEAYSNQPQHF.